This T cell receptor beta chain was captured by sequencing in a study of blood T cell repertoires in COVID-19. Study details: Collection of acute and convalescent COVID-19 samples took place in the United States, Italy and Spain.

There are 13 residues in the CDR3. CDR1 is SGHDN and CDR2 is FVKESK in the germline V gene. V lost 0 bases, J lost 5 bases, and 7 bases lay in between. Method: immunoSEQ multiplex PCR; TCRdb's copy keeps in-frame clones and lacks some. The sample lists tens of thousands of clones, roughly 79% occurring once. The sequence came from a human donor in a cohort sampled during active COVID-19. This rearrangement joins TRBV14 to TRBJ1-2; D might be TRBD1 (5 bases). The specimen was peripheral blood. DNA for the CDR3: TGTGCCAGCAGCCAAGACAGGGATTATGGCTACACCTTC. The encoded protein is CASSQDRDYGYTF. Full variable domain (remainder filled in from reference TRBV14 and TRBJ1-2): EAGVTQFPSHSVIEKGQTVTLRCDPISGHDNLYWYRRVMGKEIKFLLHFVKESKQDESGMPNNRFLAERTGGTYSTLKVQPAELEDSGVYFCASSQDRDYGYTFGSGTRLTVV.